This passage covers 5 T cell receptor beta chains from one sample sequenced in a study of regulatory T cells in long-lasting Graves disease. Time point given: newly diagnosed GD, antithyroid drugs for less than 3 months. Generation of the TCR library employed RNA extracted from PBMCs. TCR beta libraries were built with iRepertoire HTBI primers and Arm-PCR of CDR3 regions. TCRdb reprocessed the multiplex PCR reads with MiXCR, giving one entry per CDR3 protein. The sample consists of roughly 360,000 distinct CDR3 sequences, approximately 12% of them appearing once. The same data also went into a second study, on T cells in Graves' hyperthyroidism and ophthalmopathy.

Sequenced here: peripheral blood mononuclear cells (PBMCs), sampled at new diagnosis, from a patient treated with antithyroid drugs. The receptors come from a woman aged 18-29 years with Graves disease.

Details on this clonotype: A much more abundant neighbour one base away suggests this may be a read error. The chain links TRBV30 to TRBJ1-2; possible D gene TRBD1, 6 bases. The CDR3 covers 14 residues. Germline CDR1 and CDR2: GTSNPN and SVGIG (reference sequence). The CDR3 here is CVWRIPGQRNGYTF. The CDR3, as DNA: TGTGTCTGGAGGATACCCGGACAGAGGAATGGCTACACCTTC.

This clonotype has at least ten counts. The gene calls are TRBV27 and TRBJ1-5; possibly TRBD1 for D (5 bases). The CDR3 runs to 14 residues. Trimming left V 6 bases short and J 1 base short, with 10 bases between. Germline V gene data show CDR1 as MNHEY and CDR2 as SMNVEV (reference sequence). In DNA, the CDR3 is TGTGCCAGCAGGGCGCGGGGGAGCAATCAGCCCCAGCATTTT. This codes for CASRARGSNQPQHF.

This clonotype has a count of ten or more. This chain connects TRBV7-9 to TRBJ2-4; tentative D call: TRBD2 (5 bases). Looked up from germline, CDR1 is SEHNR and CDR2 is FQNEAQ (reference sequence). This CDR3 is built from 12 residues. Deletions cut 5 bases from V and 6 bases from J, with 8 bases between. Here the CDR3 DNA reads TGTGCCAGCAGCATCGCGGGAAACATTCAGTACTTC. Its translation is CASSIAGNIQYF.

The sample holds many counts of this clonotype. V gene TRBV9 combines with J gene TRBJ2-2; 10 nucleotides line up with TRBD2. CDR3 length equals 17 residues. V shed 3 bases, J shed 7 bases, and the junction held 12 bases outside the gene matches. Germline V gene sequence: CDR1 SGDLS, CDR2 YYNGEE. CDR3 region: CASSDLAGAGNGGELFF. In DNA form, the CDR3 reads TGTGCCAGCAGCGACCTAGCGGGAGCCGGGAATGGCGGGGAGCTGTTTTTT.

The chain uses TRBV12-3 or TRBV12-4 and TRBJ1-4; weak D call: TRBD1 (5 bases). Trimming left V 2 bases short and J 14 bases short, with 12 bases between. The CDR3 is 12 residues long. The CDR3 DNA is TGTGCCAGCAGTTTATCCCAGGGAGGGCTGTTTTTT. It specifies CASSLSQGGLFF.